This T cell receptor beta chain was obtained from a study of T-cell reconstitution after alpha-beta-depleted transplantation in children. This clonotype was counted at least ten times. Library preparation (for TCRbeta) was performed with unique molecular identifiers. TCRdb independently ran MiXCR on the PCR reads; one entry per CDR3 protein. The data show roughly 190,000 distinct CDR3 sequences, with roughly 15% seen just once and approximately 13% held by the top ten. This CDR3 comprises 16 residues. The V end was cut by 1 base, the J end by 5 bases, with 15 bases between. The V gene's germline CDR1 is SGHRS and CDR2 YFSETQ.

The chain employs TRBV5-1 and TRBJ2-2; D is undetermined. The sequence came from a human donor who donated a stem cell graft to a child with acute lymphoblastic leukemia. Here the sequenced sample was PBMCs from the stem cell graft donor, taken from the stem cell graft. This CDR3 is CASSLIYLRGTGELFF. The DNA for the CDR3 is TGCGCCAGCAGCTTGATCTACTTACGAGGAACCGGGGAGCTGTTTTTT.